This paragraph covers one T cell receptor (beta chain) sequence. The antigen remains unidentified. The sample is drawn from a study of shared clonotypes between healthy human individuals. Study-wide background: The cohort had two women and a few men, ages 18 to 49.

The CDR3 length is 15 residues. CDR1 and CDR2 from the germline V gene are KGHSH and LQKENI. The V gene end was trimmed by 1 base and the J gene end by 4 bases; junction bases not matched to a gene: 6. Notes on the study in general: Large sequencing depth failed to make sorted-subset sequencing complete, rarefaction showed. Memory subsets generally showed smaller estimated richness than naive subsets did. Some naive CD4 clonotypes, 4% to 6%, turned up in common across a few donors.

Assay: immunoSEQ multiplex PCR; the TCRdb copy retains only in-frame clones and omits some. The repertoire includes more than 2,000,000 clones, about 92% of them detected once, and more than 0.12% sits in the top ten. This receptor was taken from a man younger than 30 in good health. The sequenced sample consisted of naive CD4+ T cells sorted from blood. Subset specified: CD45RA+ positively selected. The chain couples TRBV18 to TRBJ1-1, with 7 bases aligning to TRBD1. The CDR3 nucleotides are TGTGCCAGCTCACCACTTGACAGGGTATTCACTGAAGCTTTCTTT. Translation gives CASSPLDRVFTEAFF.